These 32 T cell receptor beta chains were sequenced from one sample in a study of cytomegalovirus exposure and HLA in healthy donors. With 60 Vbeta and 13 Jbeta primers, the PCR was carried out. Assay: immunoSEQ multiplex PCR; the TCRdb copy retains only in-frame clones and omits some. The sample records about 150,000 clones, 80% being singletons. Sequenced: PBMCs. The receptors come from a middle-aged woman in good health and CMV-seropositive.

The chain recombines TRBV11-3 with TRBJ1-1, with TRBD1 as a possible D gene (6 bases). The germline gives CDR1 SGHNT, CDR2 YENEEA. Trimming left V 3 bases short and J 0 bases short, with 11 bases between. This CDR3 has 15 residues. The DNA of the CDR3 is TGTGCCAGCAGCTTGACGGGACAACTGAACACTGAAGCTTTCTTT. It encodes CASSLTGQLNTEAFF.

This sequence joins TRBV30 and TRBJ2-7, with TRBD2 matching 10 bases. V trimming: 2 bases; J trimming: 3 bases; junction bases outside the gene matches: 10. From germline, CDR1 is GTSNPN and CDR2 SVGIG (reference sequence). CDR3 size: 16 residues. The CDR3 nucleotides are TGTGCCTGGAGTTCCCTAATAGCGGGAGGAAACTACGAGCAGTACTTC. Its translation: CAWSSLIAGGNYEQYF.

The chain joins TRBV6-5 to TRBJ2-7; 9 bases map to TRBD2. The germline gives CDR1 MNHEY, CDR2 SVGAGI. V lost 2 bases, J lost 2 bases, and 4 bases stayed unmatched. This CDR3 has 15 amino acids. The CDR3 DNA reads as TGTGCCAGCAGTTACAATAGCGGGAGTGCCTACGAGCAGTACTTC. Encoded protein: CASSYNSGSAYEQYF.

V is TRBV10-3 and J is TRBJ1-5; 8 nucleotides line up with TRBD1. V shed 10 bases and J 6 bases; nucleotides not matched to a gene: 11. In germline, CDR1 is ENHRY, CDR2 SYGVKD. The CDR3 loop spans 14 amino acids. CDR3 DNA: TGTGCCACCCAGACAGGGGCCGGGAGTCAGCCCCAGCATTTT. Protein: CATQTGAGSQPQHF.

The chain employs TRBV29-1 and TRBJ2-5, with 11 bases lining up with TRBD1. Germline-derived CDR1 and CDR2 are SQVTM and ANQGSEA. V lost 4 bases to trimming and J lost 5 bases; unmatched junction nucleotides: 27. The CDR3 totals 21 residues. CDR3 sequence (DNA): TGCAGCGTTGTGCTCGGGACAGGGGGATTTTGGCGGGAGAGGCGGGAGGAGACCCAGTACTTC. This translates into CSVVLGTGGFWRERREETQYF.

The chain is built from TRBV5-1 and TRBJ2-7; 9 nucleotides align to TRBD1. V was clipped by 2 bases and J by 5 bases; unmatched bases: 8. Germline values: CDR1 SGHRS, CDR2 YFSETQ. This CDR3 spans 15 amino acids. CDR3 in DNA: TGCGCCAGCAGCTTCACCGGGACAGGGTCAAACGAGCAGTACTTC. It specifies CASSFTGTGSNEQYF.

This clone was counted a single time. The J gene is TRBJ1-1, the V gene TRBV25-1, with 9 bases matching TRBD1. The CDR3 has 13 amino acids. Trimming took 4 bases from V and 11 from J; bases not matched to a gene: 8. Per the germline V gene, CDR1 is MGHDK and CDR2 is SYGVNS. CDR3 protein: CASSGDRAIRAFF. CDR3 nucleotides: TGTGCCAGCAGTGGGGACAGGGCGATTCGTGCTTTCTTT.

J is TRBJ2-3 and V is TRBV7-6; TRBD1 aligns across 7 bases. The CDR3 runs to 16 residues. Looked up from germline, CDR1 is SGHVS and CDR2 is FNYEAQ. V trimming: 1 base; J trimming: 2 bases; junction bases outside the gene matches: 6. The CDR3 DNA is TGTGCCAGCAGCTTAGTAGGGCAGGGGGTCACAGATACGCAGTATTTT. Amino acids: CASSLVGQGVTDTQYF.

The rearrangement uses TRBV18 and TRBJ1-1, with a weak D call TRBD1 (6 bases). V was cut by 6 bases and J by 6 bases, with 14 bases left in between. The CDR3 loop spans 13 amino acids. The V gene's germline CDR1 is KGHSH and CDR2 LQKENI. CDR3 sequence reads: CASSRGREAEAFF. Here the CDR3 DNA reads TGTGCCAGCTCTAGGGGGAGGGAGGCTGAAGCTTTCTTT.

J is TRBJ1-1 and V is TRBV6-1; TRBD1 is a possible D gene (5 bases). The V gene's germline CDR1 is MNHNS and CDR2 SASEGT. Trimming removed 4 bases from V and 0 bases from J, with 6 bases in between. This CDR3 region has 13 residues. CDR3 bases: TGTGCCAGCAGTGCGACAGTGAACACTGAAGCTTTCTTT. Encoded protein: CASSATVNTEAFF.

The V gene is TRBV13, the J gene TRBJ1-2, with TRBD1 matching 9 bases. The CDR3 has 18 amino acids. V lost 0 bases to trimming and J lost 5 bases; unmatched junction nucleotides: 13. Germline CDR1 reads PRHDT; CDR2 reads FYEKMQ (reference sequence). CDR3 DNA: TGTGCCAGCAGCTTAGGGGTTTTAGGACAGGGGACGGATTATGGCTACACCTTC. Translation gives CASSLGVLGQGTDYGYTF.

The chain links TRBV27 to TRBJ2-3; 13 nucleotides agree with TRBD2. This CDR3 has 16 residues. V shed 2 bases and J 4 bases; nucleotides not matched to a gene: 3. The germline gives CDR1 MNHEY, CDR2 SMNVEV (reference sequence). CDR3 region: CASSLRLAGGPDTQYF. In DNA form, the CDR3 reads TGTGCCAGCAGTTTACGACTAGCGGGAGGACCAGATACGCAGTATTTT.

This clone was picked up one time. The chain carries TRBV7-8 and TRBJ2-1; TRBD1 agrees at 9 bases. The germline V gene encodes CDR1 SGHVS and CDR2 FQNEAQ. Trimming took 3 bases from V and 6 from J; bases not matched to a gene: 3. The CDR3 sequence is 14 residues long. This CDR3 is CASSFGTGFNEQFF. In nucleotides, the CDR3 is TGTGCCAGCAGCTTTGGGACAGGGTTCAATGAGCAGTTCTTC.

The J gene is TRBJ2-7, the V gene TRBV18; tentatively, D is TRBD2 (6 bases). CDR1 KGHSH and CDR2 LQKENI come from the germline V gene. Trimming took 3 bases from V and 7 from J, leaving 19 bases between them. The CDR3 contains 15 residues. In DNA form, the CDR3 reads TGTGCCAGCTCACCCCGGGACTCACTCCGGGGGGAGCAGTACTTC. Its translation is CASSPRDSLRGEQYF.

The rearrangement uses TRBV2 and TRBJ2-2; D gene unclear. The CDR3 length is 16 residues. Germline V gives CDR1 SNHLY, CDR2 FYNNEI. The germline V and J ends were trimmed by 3 bases and 0 bases, with 11 bases remaining between them. CDR3 DNA: TGTGCCAGCAGTGAGCCGGTAGAAACGAACACCGGGGAGCTGTTTTTT. Protein sequence: CASSEPVETNTGELFF. Supplemented by reference TRBV2 and TRBJ2-2, the full variable domain reads EPEVTQTPSHQVTQMGQEVILRCVPISNHLYFYWYRQILGQKVEFLVSFYNNEISEKSEIFDDQFSVERPDGSNFTLKIRSTKLEDSAMYFCASSEPVETNTGELFFGEGSRLTVL.

V gene TRBV5-1 combines with J gene TRBJ2-1; 12 nucleotides match TRBD2. Germline V gene data show CDR1 as SGHRS and CDR2 as YFSETQ. The V segment lost 2 bases and the J segment 9 bases; nucleotides outside the gene matches: 12. The CDR3 totals 17 residues. CDR3 sequence reads: CASSLGTSGLDVREQFF. Written as DNA, the CDR3 is TGCGCCAGCAGCTTAGGGACTAGCGGGCTCGACGTACGTGAGCAGTTCTTC.

The V call is TRBV5-8, the J call TRBJ2-5; 7 bases align to TRBD1. There are 17 residues in the CDR3. Unmatched junction bases numbered 16, after V lost 3 bases and J lost 5 bases. Germline CDR1 is SGHTS and CDR2 is YDEGEE. CDR3 in DNA: TGTGCCAGCAGCTACATCCGGGACAGACCTCTCGGGGAGACCCAGTACTTC. Its translation: CASSYIRDRPLGETQYF.

CDR3 region: CASSIQTSGSRQYF. CDR3 in DNA: TGTGCCAGTAGTATCCAGACTAGCGGGAGTAGGCAGTACTTC. J is TRBJ2-7 and V is TRBV19; 12 bases match TRBD2. The CDR3 extends over 14 amino acids. V lost 3 bases to trimming and J lost 9 bases; unmatched junction nucleotides: 6. Germline V CDR1 and CDR2: LNHDA, SQIVND (reference sequence).

J is TRBJ2-3 and V is TRBV6-1, with TRBD2 identical over 10 bases. Trimming took 1 base from V and 3 from J; bases not matched to a gene: 10. The germline V gene encodes CDR1 MNHNS and CDR2 SASEGT. This CDR3 is built from 18 residues. CDR3 amino acids: CASSEGVSSGRRTDTQYF. The DNA of the CDR3 is TGTGCCAGCAGTGAAGGAGTTAGTAGCGGGAGGAGGACAGATACGCAGTATTTT.

The J gene is TRBJ1-3, the V gene TRBV9, with a weak D call TRBD1 (6 bases). This CDR3 is built from 17 residues. From germline, CDR1 is SGDLS and CDR2 YYNGEE. The V and J ends lost 4 bases and 4 bases respectively, with 21 bases between them. The CDR3 DNA reads as TGTGCCAGCAGCCAAACAGGGTGGCAGGGCCCCGGAAACACCATATATTTT. Translating it yields CASSQTGWQGPGNTIYF.

This chain uses TRBV18 with TRBJ2-5; D is unclear. Trimming took off 3 bases at V and 1 base at J, with 12 bases between the two ends. Germline V gene sequence: CDR1 KGHSH, CDR2 LQKENI. The CDR3 runs to 15 residues. The DNA for the CDR3 is TGTGCCAGCTCACCGATTCGAGCAGGCCAAGAGACCCAGTACTTC. Residues: CASSPIRAGQETQYF.

The V and J genes are TRBV28 and TRBJ2-7, with 12 positions matching TRBD2. This CDR3 is 17 amino acids long. Germline CDR1 is MDHEN and CDR2 is SYDVKM. The V gene end was trimmed by 3 bases and the J gene end by 0 bases; junction bases not matched to a gene: 6. As DNA, the CDR3 is TGTGCCAGCAGTTTGCGACTAGCGGGAGTTAACTCCTACGAGCAGTACTTC. Translating gives CASSLRLAGVNSYEQYF.

This chain uses TRBV18 with TRBJ1-6; 8 bases agree with TRBD1. CDR1 and CDR2 from the germline V gene are KGHSH and LQKENI. The J segment lost 6 bases and the V segment lost 3 bases, leaving 7 bases of the junction unmatched. CDR3 length: 16 residues. The CDR3 nucleotides read TGTGCCAGCTCACCGGGGACAGGATTGGGTAATTCACCCCTCCACTTT. Its translation is CASSPGTGLGNSPLHF. Full variable domain (missing parts from reference TRBV18 and TRBJ1-6): NAGVMQNPRHLVRRRGQEARLRCSPMKGHSHVYWYRQLPEEGLKFMVYLQKENIIDESGMPKERFSAEFPKEGPSILRIQQVVRGDSAAYFCASSPGTGLGNSPLHFGNGTRLTVT.

This clone was counted at least ten times. The chain has TRBV13 and TRBJ2-7, with D uncertain. This CDR3 is built from 12 residues. Germline-derived CDR1 and CDR2 are PRHDT and FYEKMQ (reference sequence). Trimming shortened V by 4 bases and J by 4 bases, and 8 bases separated the two germline ends. The CDR3 region has the DNA TGTGCCAGCAGCTCGTCTCGGTACGAGCAGTACTTC. Translating gives CASSSSRYEQYF.

With respect to this clone: A far larger clone is just one base off, so this is likely a read error. Additional DNA sequences in this sample encode the identical CDR3. The rearrangement links TRBV5-1 to TRBJ2-7, with 7 bases lining up with TRBD2. CDR1 is SGHRS, CDR2 YFSETQ, per germline. CDR3 length equals 16 residues. Germline trimming cut 0 bases from V and 0 bases from J; bases unmatched to any gene: 6. CDR3 sequence: CASSLVSGTHSYEQYF. DNA for the CDR3: TGCGCCAGCAGCTTGGTAAGCGGGACCCACTCCTACGAGCAGTACTTC.

V gene TRBV2 combines with J gene TRBJ2-5; 7 nucleotides line up with TRBD1. The J call is doubtful: the DNA matches TRBJ2-7 better. Per the germline V gene, CDR1 is SNHLY and CDR2 is FYNNEI. The CDR3 consists of 14 residues. Here the CDR3 DNA reads TGTGCCAGCAGTTCAGGGGGTGGCCCCTACGAGCAGTACTTC. The encoded protein is CASSSGGGPYEQYF.

The gene calls are TRBV4-2 and TRBJ2-2; 11 positions match TRBD2. This CDR3 comprises 15 residues. V was pared by 4 bases and J by 4 bases, with 2 bases of the junction left unmatched. Looked up from germline, CDR1 is LGHNA and CDR2 is YNFKEQ. CDR3 nucleotides: TGTGCCAGCAGCCCCGGGACTAGCGGCACCGGGGAGCTGTTTTTT. Its protein product is CASSPGTSGTGELFF.

The V gene is TRBV19, the J gene TRBJ2-7; 9 bases agree with TRBD1. Germline CDR1 and CDR2: LNHDA and SQIVND (reference sequence). The CDR3 is 14 amino acids. The V gene end was trimmed by 6 bases and the J gene end by 4 bases; junction bases not matched to a gene: 7. The CDR3 DNA is TGTGCCAGTAGAGTGGACAGGGGCGCTTACGAGCAGTACTTC. This translates into CASRVDRGAYEQYF. Full variable domain (rest looked up from reference TRBV19 and TRBJ2-7): DGGITQSPKYLFRKEGQNVTLSCEQNLNHDAMYWYRQDPGQGLRLIYYSQIVNDFQKGDIAEGYSVSREKKESFPLTVTSAQKNPTAFYLCASRVDRGAYEQYFGPGTRLTVT.

V usage is TRBV19 and J usage is TRBJ1-2; possible D gene TRBD1, 5 bases. V gave up 7 bases and J gave up 3 bases, with 15 bases separating them. The CDR3 covers 14 residues. Per germline, CDR1 LNHDA and CDR2 SQIVND (reference sequence). The CDR3 region is CASTLEGTDYGYTF. CDR3 bases: TGTGCCAGTACCCTGGAGGGGACGGACTATGGCTACACCTTC.

This sequence joins TRBV14 and TRBJ2-7, with 7 bases that match TRBD1. The V gene's germline CDR1 is SGHDN and CDR2 FVKESK. Trimming took 3 bases from V and 1 from J; bases not matched to a gene: 9. The CDR3 has 16 amino acids. The CDR3 DNA reads as TGTGCCAGCAGCCAGCAGACAGGGCGAGTATCCTACGAGCAGTACTTC. As protein: CASSQQTGRVSYEQYF.

This clone was found once. The chain carries TRBV2 and TRBJ2-7; possibly TRBD1 for D (6 bases). This CDR3 comprises 13 residues. Trimming shortened V by 8 bases and J by 3 bases, and 14 bases separated the two germline ends. Per the germline V gene, CDR1 is SNHLY and CDR2 is FYNNEI. The CDR3 nucleotides are TGTGCCAGCGACCGGGACACAAACTACGAGCAGTACTTC. Protein product: CASDRDTNYEQYF. Variable domain in full (rest from reference TRBV2 and TRBJ2-7): EPEVTQTPSHQVTQMGQEVILRCVPISNHLYFYWYRQILGQKVEFLVSFYNNEISEKSEIFDDQFSVERPDGSNFTLKIRSTKLEDSAMYFCASDRDTNYEQYFGPGTRLTVT.

This sequence joins TRBV27 and TRBJ1-5, with D perhaps matching TRBD1 (5 bases). In germline, CDR1 is MNHEY, CDR2 SMNVEV (reference sequence). The CDR3 is 16 amino acids. V lost 2 bases to trimming and J lost 1 base, with 12 bases between them. CDR3 coding DNA: TGTGCCAGCAGTTTAGGGGCTCTCGGGAGCAATCAGCCCCAGCATTTT. The encoded protein is CASSLGALGSNQPQHF.